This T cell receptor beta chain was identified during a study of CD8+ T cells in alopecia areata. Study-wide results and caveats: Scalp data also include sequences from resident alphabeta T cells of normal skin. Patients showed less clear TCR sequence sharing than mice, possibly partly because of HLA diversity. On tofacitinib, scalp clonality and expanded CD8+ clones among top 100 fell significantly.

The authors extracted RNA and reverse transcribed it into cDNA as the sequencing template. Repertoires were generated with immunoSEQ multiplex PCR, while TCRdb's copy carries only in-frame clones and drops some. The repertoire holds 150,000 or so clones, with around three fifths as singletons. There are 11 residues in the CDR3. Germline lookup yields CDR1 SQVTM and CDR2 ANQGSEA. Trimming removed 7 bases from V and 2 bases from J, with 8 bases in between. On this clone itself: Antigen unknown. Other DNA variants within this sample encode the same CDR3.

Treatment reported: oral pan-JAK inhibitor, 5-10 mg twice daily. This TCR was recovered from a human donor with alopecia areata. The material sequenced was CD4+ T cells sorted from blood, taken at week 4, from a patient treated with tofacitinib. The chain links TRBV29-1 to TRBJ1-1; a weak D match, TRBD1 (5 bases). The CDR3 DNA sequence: TGCAGCGCTGGGACTAACACTGAAGCTTTCTTT. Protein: CSAGTNTEAFF.